This T cell receptor (beta chain) was retrieved from a study of T-cell reconstitution after alpha-beta-depleted transplantation in children. There are 15 residues in the CDR3. Trimming removed 6 bases at V and 5 bases at J, with 20 bases between. Per the germline V gene, CDR1 is DFQATT and CDR2 is SNEGSKA (reference sequence). This clonotype was picked up many times. Preparing the TCRbeta library involved the use of unique molecular identifiers. TCRdb itself ran the PCR reads through MiXCR, one entry per CDR3 protein. The table includes some 200,000 distinct CDR3 sequences, roughly 15% detected once. The rearrangement uses TRBV20-1 and TRBJ2-1; tentative D call: TRBD1 (6 bases). This clonotype originated in a human donor who donated a stem cell graft to a child with acute lymphoblastic leukemia. The sample was PBMCs from the stem cell graft donor, taken from the stem cell graft. The CDR3 loop reads CSAPPSGAEDNEQFF. DNA of the CDR3: TGCAGTGCACCTCCCTCAGGGGCCGAGGACAATGAGCAGTTCTTC.